Given below is one T cell receptor (beta chain) in context. With 60 Vbeta and 13 Jbeta primers, the PCR was carried out. Clones were sequenced by immunoSEQ multiplex PCR, and TCRdb holds only the in-frame ones, with some missing. Its listing shows around 100,000 clones. The CDR3 runs 16 residues. Germline CDR1 and CDR2: SGDLS and YYNGEE. J gave up 7 bases and V 3 bases, and 12 bases lay outside the gene matches. The record originates from a study of cytomegalovirus exposure and HLA in healthy donors. The sequenced material came from PBMCs. The chain recombines TRBV9 with TRBJ2-1; 8 nucleotides match TRBD2. The sequence was obtained from a man aged 25-45 years in good health and CMV-seronegative. In DNA, the CDR3 is TGTGCCAGCAGCGCTCCGGGGGGGACGGTGAAGAATGAGCAGTTCTTC. Translated, it gives CASSAPGGTVKNEQFF.